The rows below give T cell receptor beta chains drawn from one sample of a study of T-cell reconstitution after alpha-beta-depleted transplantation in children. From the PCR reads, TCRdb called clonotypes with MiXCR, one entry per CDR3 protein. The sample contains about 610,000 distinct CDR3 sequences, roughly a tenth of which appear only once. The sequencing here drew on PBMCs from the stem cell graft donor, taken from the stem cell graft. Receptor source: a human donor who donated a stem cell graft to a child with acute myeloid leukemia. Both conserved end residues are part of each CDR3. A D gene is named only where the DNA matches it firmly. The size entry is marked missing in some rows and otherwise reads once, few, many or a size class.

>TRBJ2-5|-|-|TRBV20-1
CSARVAQETQYF
TGCAGTGCTAGAGTGGCCCAAGAGACCCAGTACTTC
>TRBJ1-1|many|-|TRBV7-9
CASSLLGGNTEAFF
TGTGCCAGCAGCTTACTCGGAGGGAACACTGAAGCTTTCTTT
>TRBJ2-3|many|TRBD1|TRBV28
CASTPLGQGARDTQYF
TGTGCCAGCACCCCCCTTGGGCAGGGGGCGAGAGATACGCAGTATTTT
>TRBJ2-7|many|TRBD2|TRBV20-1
CSARDRGTSVYEQYF
TGCAGTGCTAGAGATCGGGGGACTAGCGTCTACGAGCAGTACTTC
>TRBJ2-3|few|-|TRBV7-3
CASSLTRQPDTQYF
TGTGCCAGCAGCTTAACTCGACAGCCAGATACGCAGTATTTT
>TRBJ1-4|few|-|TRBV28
CASSEGGLGTNEKLFF
TGTGCCAGCAGCGAGGGGGGTTTAGGGACTAATGAAAAACTGTTTTTT
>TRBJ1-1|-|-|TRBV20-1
CSARDGWLGTEAFF
TGCAGTGCTAGAGATGGGTGGCTGGGGACTGAAGCTTTCTTT
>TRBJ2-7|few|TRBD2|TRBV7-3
CASSPSLTGGLYEQYF
TGTGCCAGCAGCCCATCTCTGACGGGAGGGCTGTACGAGCAGTACTTC
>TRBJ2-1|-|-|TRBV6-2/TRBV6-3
CASSPLRAGNEQFF
TGTGCCAGCAGCCCCCTCCGGGCGGGCAATGAGCAGTTCTTC
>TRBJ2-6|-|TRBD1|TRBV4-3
CASSQRTGTGANVLTF
TGCGCCAGCAGCCAAAGGACAGGGACTGGGGCCAACGTCCTGACTTTC
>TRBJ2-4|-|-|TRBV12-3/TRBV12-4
CASSQSGLDYLAKNIQYF
TGTGCCAGCAGTCAGAGCGGGCTCGACTACCTAGCCAAAAACATTCAGTACTTC
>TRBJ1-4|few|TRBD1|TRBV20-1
CSARDRQGVSGKLFF
TGCAGTGCTAGAGATCGACAGGGGGTATCCGGAAAACTGTTTTTT
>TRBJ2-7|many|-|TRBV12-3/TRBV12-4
CASSPQGSEQYF
TGTGCCAGCAGTCCCCAGGGGAGCGAGCAGTACTTC
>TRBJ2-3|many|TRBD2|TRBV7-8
CASSLVIGSGSPPDTQYF
TGTGCCAGCAGCTTAGTTATAGGTAGCGGGAGCCCCCCAGATACGCAGTATTTT
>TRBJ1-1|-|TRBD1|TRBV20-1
CSARDRVRPNTEAFF
TGCAGTGCGAGGGACAGGGTGAGGCCGAACACTGAAGCTTTCTTT
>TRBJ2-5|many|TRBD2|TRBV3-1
CASSPLLAGSQETQYF
TGTGCCAGCAGCCCCCTCTTAGCGGGATCACAAGAGACCCAGTACTTC
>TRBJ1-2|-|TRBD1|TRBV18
CASSGGDRPTYGYTF
TGTGCCAGCTCAGGCGGGGACAGGCCAACTTATGGCTACACCTTC
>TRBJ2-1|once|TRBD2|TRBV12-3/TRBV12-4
CASSVGTRINNEQFF
TGTGCCAGCAGCGTCGGGACTAGAATCAACAATGAGCAGTTCTTC
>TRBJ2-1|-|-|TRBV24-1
CATSDPARNEQFF
TGTGCCACCAGTGATCCCGCCCGCAATGAGCAGTTCTTC
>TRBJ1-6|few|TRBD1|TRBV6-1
CASSFDRDIYNSPLHF
TGTGCCAGCAGCTTTGACAGGGATATCTATAATTCACCCCTCCACTTT
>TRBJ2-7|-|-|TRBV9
CASSGQGAVAGEQYF
TGTGCCAGCAGCGGCCAGGGGGCTGTAGCGGGGGAGCAGTACTTC
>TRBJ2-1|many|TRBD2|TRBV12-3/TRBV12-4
CASSLALAGSYNEQFF
TGTGCCAGCAGTTTAGCCCTAGCGGGCTCCTACAATGAGCAGTTCTTC
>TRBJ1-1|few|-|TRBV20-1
CSPTMGRPNTEAFF
TGCAGTCCGACCATGGGGCGCCCGAACACTGAAGCTTTCTTT
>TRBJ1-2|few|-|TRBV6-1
CASSDLGSPFYGYTF
TGTGCCAGCAGTGACTTGGGAAGCCCTTTCTATGGCTACACCTTC
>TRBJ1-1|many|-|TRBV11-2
CASRPGLVNTEAFF
TGTGCCAGCAGGCCAGGGTTGGTGAACACTGAAGCTTTCTTT
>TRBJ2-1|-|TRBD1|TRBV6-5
CASSRSTGSREQFF
TGTGCCAGCAGTCGCTCGACAGGGTCGCGGGAGCAGTTCTTC
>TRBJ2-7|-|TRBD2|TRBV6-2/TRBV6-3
CASSGGRALEQYF
TGTGCCAGCAGTGGCGGGAGGGCCCTCGAGCAGTACTTC
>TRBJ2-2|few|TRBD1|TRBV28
CASSSKWTGDTGELFF
TGTGCCAGCAGTTCGAAATGGACAGGGGACACCGGGGAGCTGTTTTTT
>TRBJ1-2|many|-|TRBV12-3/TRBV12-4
CASSFDRSHGYTF
TGTGCCAGCAGTTTTGACAGGAGTCATGGCTACACCTTC
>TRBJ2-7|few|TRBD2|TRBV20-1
CSAAGTSGRGEQYF
TGCAGTGCCGCCGGGACTAGCGGGAGGGGCGAGCAGTACTTC
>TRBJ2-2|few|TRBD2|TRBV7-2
CASRATSGSWTGELFF
TGTGCCAGCAGAGCAACTAGCGGGAGTTGGACCGGGGAGCTGTTTTTT
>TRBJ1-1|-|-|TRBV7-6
CASSLNRGENTEAFF
TGTGCCAGCAGCTTAAATAGGGGGGAGAACACTGAAGCTTTCTTT
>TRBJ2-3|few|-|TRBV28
CASSSLGGAADTQYF
TGTGCCAGCTCCTCCTTAGGGGGGGCTGCAGATACGCAGTATTTT
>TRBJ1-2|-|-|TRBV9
CASSVALGGQYGYTF
TGTGCCAGCAGCGTAGCTCTGGGGGGCCAGTATGGCTACACCTTC
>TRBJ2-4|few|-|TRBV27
CASSSIQGLAKNIQYF
TGTGCCAGCAGTTCAATACAGGGCCTAGCCAAAAACATTCAGTACTTC
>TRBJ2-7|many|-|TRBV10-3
CAISAQGPSYEQYF
TGTGCCATCAGTGCCCAGGGGCCCTCCTACGAGCAGTACTTC
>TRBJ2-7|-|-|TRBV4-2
CASSQDLWEQYF
TGTGCCAGCAGCCAAGATTTATGGGAGCAGTACTTC
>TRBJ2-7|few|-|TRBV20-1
CSARSRVAVTYEQYF
TGCAGTGCTAGATCCCGGGTAGCGGTTACCTACGAGCAGTACTTC
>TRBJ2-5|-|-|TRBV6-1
CASSWGMELQETQYF
TGTGCCAGCTCATGGGGGATGGAACTTCAAGAGACCCAGTACTTC
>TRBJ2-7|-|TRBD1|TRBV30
CAWRDRTVPYEQYF
TGTGCCTGGAGGGACAGGACGGTCCCCTACGAGCAGTACTTC
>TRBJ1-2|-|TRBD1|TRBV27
CASGTGGRNYGYTF
TGTGCCAGCGGAACAGGGGGCAGGAACTATGGCTACACCTTC
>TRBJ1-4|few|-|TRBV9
CARMRDRTLQAANEKLFF
TGTGCCCGGATGCGAGACAGAACACTCCAGGCGGCTAATGAAAAACTGTTTTTT
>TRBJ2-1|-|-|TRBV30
CAWSVLTGGEQFF
TGTGCCTGGAGTGTACTCACCGGGGGTGAGCAGTTCTTC
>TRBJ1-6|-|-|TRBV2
CASRSGTADSPLHF
TGTGCCAGCAGATCCGGGACGGCGGATTCACCCCTCCACTTT
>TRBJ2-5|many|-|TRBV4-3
CASSQDRIRHTQETQYF
TGCGCCAGCAGCCAAGATAGGATAAGGCATACCCAAGAGACCCAGTACTTC
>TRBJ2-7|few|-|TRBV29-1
CSVGANTGEQYF
TGCAGCGTTGGTGCAAATACGGGCGAGCAGTACTTC
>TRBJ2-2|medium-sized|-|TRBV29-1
CSAVRDPDTGELFF
TGCAGCGCTGTCAGGGACCCGGACACCGGGGAGCTGTTTTTT
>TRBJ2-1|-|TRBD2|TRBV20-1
CSATRLAGLSYNEQFF
TGCAGTGCTACTCGACTAGCGGGTCTCTCCTACAATGAGCAGTTCTTC
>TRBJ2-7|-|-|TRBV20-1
CSARNLTGTYEQYF
TGCAGTGCTAGAAACCTAACAGGTACCTACGAGCAGTACTTC
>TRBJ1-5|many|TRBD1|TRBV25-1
CASSGGTGNQPQHF
TGTGCCAGCAGTGGGGGGACAGGCAACCAGCCCCAGCATTTT
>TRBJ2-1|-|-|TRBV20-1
CSAMKPSRDIEQFF
TGCAGTGCTATGAAACCCTCGAGGGATATTGAGCAGTTCTTC
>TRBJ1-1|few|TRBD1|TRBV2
CASRRQGWTEAFF
TGTGCCAGCAGAAGACAGGGGTGGACTGAAGCTTTCTTT
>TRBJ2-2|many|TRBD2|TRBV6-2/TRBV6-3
CASSYPSGRDTGELFF
TGTGCCAGCAGTTACCCTAGCGGGAGGGACACCGGGGAGCTGTTTTTT
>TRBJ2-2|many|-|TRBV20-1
CSASRSTGELFF
TGCAGTGCTAGCCGGTCGACCGGGGAGCTGTTTTTT
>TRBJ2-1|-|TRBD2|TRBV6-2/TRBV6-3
CASSYWTSAYNEQFF
TGTGCCAGCAGTTACTGGACTAGCGCCTACAATGAGCAGTTCTTC